These 32 T cell receptor beta chains were sequenced from one sample in a study of CD8+CD57+ T cells in acquired aplastic anemia. Selection for sequencing was limited to patients who had shown CD8+CD57+ cell expansion by flow cytometry. Profiling that covered TCR beta VDJ and CDR3 relied on genomic DNA as its template. TCRdb itself ran the reads through MiXCR, one entry per CDR3 protein. The data hold some 200,000 distinct CDR3 sequences, with less than 60% observed a single time. The sequencing sample was made of sorted CD4+, CD8+, or CD8+CD57+ T cells (not recorded which) from PBMCs. The receptors here all came from a human donor with aplastic anemia.

Only a few counts were recorded for this clonotype. This chain uses TRBV5-4 with TRBJ1-6, with D perhaps TRBD1 (5 bases). Germline lookup yields CDR1 SGHNT and CDR2 YYREEE (reference sequence). Trimming cost V 5 bases and J 9 bases, with 15 bases left between them. The CDR3 has 14 amino acids. The CDR3 DNA reads TGTGCCAGCAGTAGAGGGGAGGCAAGTTCACCCCTCCACTTT. Translation gives CASSRGEASSPLHF.

This clonotype appeared many times. This rearrangement joins TRBV20-1 to TRBJ2-1; D might be TRBD2 (6 bases). Germline V lookup: CDR1 DFQATT, CDR2 SNEGSKA (reference sequence). The CDR3 totals 15 residues. V was cut by 5 bases and J by 3 bases, with 17 bases left in between. The CDR3 DNA is TGCAGTGCTCCGGGGTGGGGGGAGAACTACAATGAGCAGTTCTTC. It codes for CSAPGWGENYNEQFF.

This clonotype occurred a few times. The chain combines TRBV2 with TRBJ1-5; no reliable D call. V lost 3 bases to trimming and J lost 1 base, with 7 bases between them. CDR1 SNHLY and CDR2 FYNNEI come from the germline V gene. The CDR3 runs 14 residues. CDR3 bases: TGTGCCAGCAGTGACGTAGCCAGCAATCAGCCCCAGCATTTT. It is translated as CASSDVASNQPQHF. Combining the CDR3 with reference TRBV2 and TRBJ1-5 gives the whole variable domain EPEVTQTPSHQVTQMGQEVILRCVPISNHLYFYWYRQILGQKVEFLVSFYNNEISEKSEIFDDQFSVERPDGSNFTLKIRSTKLEDSAMYFCASSDVASNQPQHFGDGTRLSIL.

This clonotype was seen more than once but under ten times. The chain employs TRBV15 and TRBJ2-1; 16 positions match TRBD2. This CDR3 is built from 16 residues. CDR1 is LNHNV, CDR2 YYDKDF, per germline (reference sequence). With V trimmed by 3 bases and J by 7 bases, 3 bases remained unmatched. The CDR3 is CATSRGTSGRVNEQFF. The CDR3, as DNA: TGTGCCACCAGCAGGGGGACTAGCGGGAGGGTTAATGAGCAGTTCTTC.

The gene calls are TRBV10-3 and TRBJ2-7, with TRBD1 matching over 7 bases. Germline V CDR1 and CDR2: ENHRY, SYGVKD. After removal of 0 bases from V and 6 bases from J, the junction contained 8 bases not matched to a gene. The CDR3 is 15 residues long. The DNA of the CDR3 is TGTGCCATCAGTGAGTCGACGGCAGGGGGAAGCGAGCAGTACTTC. Its translation is CAISESTAGGSEQYF.

This chain links TRBV19 with TRBJ1-1; a possible D gene is TRBD1 (5 bases). Per the germline V gene, CDR1 is LNHDA and CDR2 is SQIVND (reference sequence). V dropped 6 bases and J dropped 7 bases, with 21 bases sitting between them. The length of the CDR3 is 15 residues. The CDR3 region has the DNA TGTGCCAGTAGGATCAAAGAAAAGGGACCGTTTGAAGCTTTCTTT. Residues: CASRIKEKGPFEAFF.

This rearrangement joins TRBV18 to TRBJ2-1, with 7 positions matching TRBD1. With V trimmed by 9 bases and J by 4 bases, 9 bases remained unmatched. Germline V gives CDR1 KGHSH, CDR2 LQKENI. The CDR3 is made up of 14 amino acids. The CDR3 protein is CARSVQGVYNEQFF. The CDR3 DNA reads as TGTGCCAGATCGGTGCAGGGGGTTTACAATGAGCAGTTCTTC.

The rearrangement joins TRBV10-3 to TRBJ2-3; 10 nucleotides line up with TRBD1. Germline values: CDR1 ENHRY, CDR2 SYGVKD. V lost 7 bases, J lost 3 bases, and 4 bases stayed unmatched. The CDR3 is 14 amino acids. CDR3 in amino acids: CAINPGQGTDTQYF. Here the CDR3 DNA reads TGTGCCATCAATCCGGGACAGGGGACAGATACGCAGTATTTT.

The J gene is TRBJ2-7, the V gene TRBV25-1, with D possibly matching TRBD2 (5 bases). Germline V gene lookup returns CDR1 MGHDK and CDR2 SYGVNS. The ends were cut back, 5 bases at V and 4 bases at J, with 15 bases in the middle. The CDR3 spans 14 residues. The DNA of the CDR3 is TGTGCCAGCAGTATCCGGGGAGACACGTACGAGCAGTACTTC. Translation: CASSIRGDTYEQYF.

This clonotype was recorded many times. The gene calls are TRBV12-3 or TRBV12-4 and TRBJ2-5; D tentatively fits TRBD1 or TRBD2 (5 bases each). V lost 2 bases, J lost 4 bases, and 11 bases lay in between. This CDR3 is built from 14 residues. In DNA form, the CDR3 reads TGTGCCAGCAGTTTAAGGCCAGGGAGAGAGACCCAGTACTTC. It yields the protein CASSLRPGRETQYF.

Note on this clonotype: A much larger clone lies a single base off, so this may be a read error. The V call is TRBV5-1, the J call TRBJ1-2, with D possibly TRBD1 on 6 matching bases. This CDR3 is 14 amino acids long. The V gene's germline CDR1 is SGHRS and CDR2 YFSETQ. CDR3 in amino acids: CACRLYRVHDGYTF. CDR3 nucleotides: TGCGCCTGCAGGCTTTACAGGGTCCACGATGGCTACACCTTC.

The table lists this clonotype with many counts. V usage is TRBV11-2 and J usage is TRBJ1-2; D not resolved. V lost 0 bases and J lost 8, with 22 bases in between. The CDR3 consists of 17 residues. Per germline, CDR1 SGHAT and CDR2 FQNNGV. The CDR3 protein is CASSLDPGSPGAYGYTF. CDR3 nucleotide sequence: TGTGCCAGCAGCTTAGACCCAGGCTCTCCCGGTGCGTACGGCTACACCTTC. The entire variable domain, with the rest obtained from reference TRBV11-2 and TRBJ1-2, is as follows: EAGVAQSPRYKIIEKRQSVAFWCNPISGHATLYWYQQILGQGPKLLIQFQNNGVVDDSQLPKDRFSAERLKGVDSTLKIQPAKLEDSAVYLCASSLDPGSPGAYGYTFGSGTRLTVV.

The chain couples TRBV2 to TRBJ1-6; D is perhaps TRBD1 (5 bases). The CDR3 consists of 14 residues. Germline lookup yields CDR1 SNHLY and CDR2 FYNNEI. V lost 6 bases, J lost 10 bases, and 16 bases lay in between. CDR3 sequence: CASRGEGRASPLHF. CDR3 nucleotide sequence: TGTGCCAGCAGGGGAGAGGGCAGGGCCTCACCCCTCCACTTT.

The V and J genes are TRBV7-3 and TRBJ1-2; 10 nucleotides align to TRBD1. Trimming at V came to 3 bases and at J to 6 bases, leaving 7 bases not matched to a gene. This CDR3 is built from 15 residues. CDR1 and CDR2 (germline): SGHTA, FQGTGA. The CDR3 loop reads CASSLFGTGEDGYTF. In nucleotides, the CDR3 is TGTGCCAGCAGCTTGTTCGGGACAGGGGAGGATGGCTACACCTTC.

The chain has TRBV15 and TRBJ1-5, with a tentative D call TRBD1 (6 bases). CDR3 length: 15 amino acids. V was clipped by 1 base and J by 7 bases, with 14 bases between them. Germline V CDR1 and CDR2: LNHNV, YYDKDF (reference sequence). The CDR3 nucleotides read TGTGCCACCAGCAGAGTCGACAGGATTCCCCAGCCCCAGCATTTT. This gives the protein CATSRVDRIPQPQHF.

The count of this clonotype is one. One end of the junction is discordant with germline, which a read error may explain. This chain uses TRBV7-6 with TRBJ2-5, with 7 positions matching TRBD2. The CDR3 is 10 residues long. CDR1 and CDR2 from the germline V gene are SGHVS and FNYEAQ. CDR3 residues: CAGSGVSQYF. CDR3 nucleotide sequence: TGTGCCGGCAGCGGGGTGTCCCAGTACTTC.

This clonotype was recorded at least ten times. V is TRBV12-3 or TRBV12-4 and J is TRBJ2-7, with 7 bases fitting TRBD2. This CDR3 region has 14 residues. Germline trimming cut 2 bases from V and 3 bases from J; bases unmatched to any gene: 4. The CDR3 DNA is TGTGCCAGCAGTTTAAATCGGGGGGTCTACGAGCAGTACTTC. Encoded protein: CASSLNRGVYEQYF.

CDR3 region: CASNGENTGELFF. The CDR3 region has the DNA TGTGCCAGTAATGGAGAGAACACCGGGGAGCTGTTTTTT. V usage is TRBV19 and J usage is TRBJ2-2; D ambiguous. The CDR3 extends over 13 amino acids. Per germline, CDR1 LNHDA and CDR2 SQIVND (reference sequence). V shed 7 bases and J shed 1 base, with 7 bases lying between them.

This chain links TRBV7-3 with TRBJ2-1; TRBD2 agrees at 7 bases. This CDR3 region has 15 residues. V lost 5 bases and J lost 4; bases outside the gene matches: 8. Germline-derived CDR1 and CDR2 are SGHTA and FQGTGA. CDR3: CASSIQAGIYNEQFF. The CDR3 coding sequence is TGTGCCAGCAGCATACAAGCGGGGATTTACAATGAGCAGTTCTTC.

The J gene is TRBJ2-7, the V gene TRBV7-7; D may match TRBD1 or TRBD2 (6 bases each). The CDR3 covers 14 residues. Deletions cut 3 bases from V and 5 bases from J, with 14 bases between. Germline V lookup: CDR1 SSHAT, CDR2 FNYEAQ (reference sequence). DNA of the CDR3: TGTGCCAGCAGCTTGGGGGGCTCGCGGGACGAGCAGTACTTC. Translation: CASSLGGSRDEQYF. Full variable domain (outside the CDR3, taken from reference TRBV7-7 and TRBJ2-7): GAGVSQSPRYKVTKRGQDVTLRCDPISSHATLYWYQQALGQGPEFLTYFNYEAQPDKSGLPSDRFSAERPEGSISTLTIQRTEQRDSAMYRCASSLGGSRDEQYFGPGTRLTVT.

V gene TRBV10-3 combines with J gene TRBJ2-5; no firm D call. CDR3 length: 13 residues. Germline loops: CDR1 ENHRY, CDR2 SYGVKD. V lost 6 bases to trimming and J lost 2 bases, with 10 bases between them. Written as DNA, the CDR3 is TGTGCCATCAGGCCGGACCTACAAGAGACCCAGTACTTC. Translating it yields CAIRPDLQETQYF.

This clonotype was seen a handful of times. A much larger clonotype is one base distant, so this may be a read error. No conserved phenylalanine or tryptophan is present at the end of the CDR3, so a read error is the likely explanation. V and J are TRBV11-2 and TRBJ2-2; 14 bases align to TRBD2. The germline V gene has CDR1 SGHAT and CDR2 FQNNGV. The CDR3 consists of 19 residues. Germline trimming cut 4 bases from V and 0 bases from J; bases unmatched to any gene: 7. CDR3 nucleotide sequence: TGTGCCAGCAGCTGGACTAGCGGGAGGACTACTTCGAACACCGGGGAGCTGTTTCTT. This codes for CASSWTSGRTTSNTGELFL.

The chain joins TRBV2 to TRBJ2-5; 14 positions agree with TRBD2. Germline values: CDR1 SNHLY, CDR2 FYNNEI. CDR3 length: 20 residues. V gave up 5 bases and J gave up 3 bases; unmatched junction bases: 17. The chain's CDR3 is CASSKEGLAGGGPDEETQYF. DNA for the CDR3: TGTGCCAGCAGTAAAGAAGGACTAGCGGGAGGAGGCCCGGACGAAGAGACCCAGTACTTC.

V gene TRBV12-3 or TRBV12-4 combines with J gene TRBJ2-4; D perhaps matches TRBD2 (5 bases). The length of the CDR3 is 14 residues. Trimming pared 1 base from V and 3 bases from J, leaving 7 bases between. The CDR3 sequence is CASSLGRDKNIQYF. The CDR3 bases are TGTGCCAGCAGTTTAGGACGGGACAAAAACATTCAGTACTTC.

Note on this clonotype: Compared with germline, one end of the junction differs, possibly owing to a read error. The J gene is TRBJ2-2, the V gene TRBV24-1; D is uncertain. The CDR3 is made up of 16 amino acids. Germline values: CDR1 KGHDR, CDR2 SFDVKD. CDR3 region: CATSDRPSTGTGELFF. CDR3 nucleotide sequence: TGCGCCACCAGTGATCGTCCTTCAACGGGCACCGGGGAGCTGTTTTTT.

This clonotype was seen at least ten times. The chain couples TRBV19 to TRBJ1-1; TRBD1 is a possible D gene (5 bases). The ends were cut back, 3 bases at V and 3 bases at J, with 14 bases in the middle. The CDR3 loop spans 15 amino acids. The germline V gene encodes CDR1 LNHDA and CDR2 SQIVND (reference sequence). This chain's CDR3 is CASSIRGRRDTEAFF. The CDR3 DNA follows: TGTGCCAGTAGTATTCGGGGCAGAAGAGACACTGAAGCTTTCTTT.

This clonotype was seen repeatedly, ten times or more. V is TRBV15 and J is TRBJ2-5; D gene unclear. Germline CDR1 and CDR2: LNHNV and YYDKDF (reference sequence). The V end lost 0 bases, the J end lost 5 bases, and 1 base lay between the germline ends. CDR3 length: 11 residues. The chain's CDR3 is CATSREETQYF. The DNA of the CDR3 is TGTGCCACCAGCAGAGAGGAGACCCAGTACTTC. Full variable domain (outside the CDR3, taken from reference TRBV15 and TRBJ2-5): DAMVIQNPRYQVTQFGKPVTLSCSQTLNHNVMYWYQQKSSQAPKLLFHYYDKDFNNEADTPDNFQSRRPNTSFCFLDIRSPGLGDTAMYLCATSREETQYFGPGTRLLVL.

This clonotype was found once. A much larger clonotype is one base distant, so this may be a read error. This chain uses TRBV3-1 with TRBJ1-2, with a tentative D call TRBD1 (6 bases). The V end was cut by 5 bases, the J end by 0 bases, with 13 bases between. Germline CDR1 and CDR2: LGHDT and YNNKEL (reference sequence). This CDR3 contains 15 residues. CDR3 in amino acids: CASSSARGTNYGYTF. CDR3 nucleotides: TGTGCCAGCAGCAGCGCTAGGGGGACTAACTATGGCTACACCTTC.

The chain employs TRBV6-5 and TRBJ1-5; unclear D gene. Looked up from germline, CDR1 is MNHEY and CDR2 is SVGAGI. This CDR3 is built from 12 residues. Trimming took off 2 bases at V and 7 bases at J, with 6 bases between the two ends. The CDR3 here is CASSYPGQPQHF. DNA for the CDR3: TGTGCCAGCAGTTACCCCGGGCAGCCCCAGCATTTT.

This clonotype was picked up a small number of times. The DNA for the CDR3 is TGCAGCGTTGACGACAGGGCTGGGAAGACCCAGTACTTC. The encoded protein is CSVDDRAGKTQYF. The chain combines TRBV29-1 with TRBJ2-5; TRBD1 agrees at 7 bases. Trimming cost V 3 bases and J 6 bases; bases outside gene matches: 7. Germline lookup yields CDR1 SQVTM and CDR2 ANQGSEA. CDR3 length: 13 residues.

The sample holds one count of this clonotype. Without the conserved terminal phenylalanine or tryptophan, this CDR3 likely stems from a read error. V is TRBV19 and J is TRBJ1-2, with D unclear. The CDR3 covers 11 residues. CDR1 LNHDA and CDR2 SQIVND come from the germline V gene (reference sequence). CDR3 residues: CAGRGSYGYTL. In DNA, the CDR3 is TGTGCCGGTAGAGGGAGCTATGGCTACACCCTC.

The CDR3 protein is CASSFPRERSYEQYF. CDR3 sequence (DNA): TGTGCCAGCAGCTTCCCCCGGGAACGCTCCTACGAGCAGTACTTC. The chain is built from TRBV7-8 and TRBJ2-7, with D possibly TRBD2 on 5 matching bases. Germline V gene data show CDR1 as SGHVS and CDR2 as FQNEAQ. V lost 3 bases, J lost 0 bases, and 12 bases lay in between. The CDR3 has 15 residues.